This T cell receptor beta chain was observed in a study of graft-versus-host responses after intestinal transplantation. Study as a whole: The transplants performed in recipients were multivisceral, liver-intestinal, or isolated intestinal. Tacrolimus plus steroids were given to all recipients for two to three years, preceded by anti-thymocyte globulin induction.

This clone appeared a single time. As yet, its antigen is unknown. Whole-study findings and limits: Allografts from individuals with graft-donor T cell macrochimerism displayed high graft-versus-host to host-versus-graft clonal ratios.

CDR1 and CDR2 from the germline V gene are SGDLS and YYNGEE. The V end lost 0 bases, the J end lost 3 bases, and 13 bases lay between the germline ends. The CDR3 runs 15 residues. Measured with immunoSEQ multiplex PCR; TCRdb has only the in-frame clones, and not every one. The profile shows over 15,000 clones, around 90% of them singletons. Specimen: PBMCs, collected about 350 days after transplant. The chain combines TRBV9 with TRBJ2-7, with D possibly being TRBD1 (5 bases). The sequence was obtained from a human patient who received an intestinal transplant, so some T cells may come from the graft donor. CDR3 DNA: TGTGCCAGCAGCGTAGAGGACAATAGTCGCTACGAGCAGTACTTC. Its translation: CASSVEDNSRYEQYF.